This T cell receptor (beta chain) was recovered during a study of T cell responses to AZD1222 COVID-19 vaccine. The assay was immunoSEQ multiplex PCR, and TCRdb's table has in-frame clones only and misses some. The sample lists approximately 120,000 clones; approximately 90% were seen once. Trimming pared 5 bases from V and 0 bases from J, leaving 11 bases between. The CDR3 is made up of 15 amino acids. The V gene's germline CDR1 is MNHEY and CDR2 SVGAGI. Source: peripheral blood, taken on day 0 of AZD1222 vaccination. The chain combines TRBV6-5 with TRBJ1-5, with D hard to call. The receptor's source is an adult in good health. CDR3: CASSPGSHSNQPQHF. In nucleotides, the CDR3 is TGTGCCAGCAGTCCGGGCTCACATAGCAATCAGCCCCAGCATTTT.